This TCR beta chain was identified in a study of shared clonotypes between healthy human individuals. Produced via immunoSEQ multiplex PCR; TCRdb's table is partial and in-frame only. Here the sample spans around 640,000 clones, about 96% being singletons. Naive CD8 populations comprised CD45RO-negative cells positively selected for CCR7, excluding terminally differentiated effector memory CD45RA+ cells. J was trimmed by 2 bases and V by 5 bases; bases with no gene match: 7. CDR3 length: 15 residues. Germline V gene lookup returns CDR1 SGHVS and CDR2 FNYEAQ. Sequencing input: naive CD8+ T cells sorted from blood. V usage is TRBV7-6 and J usage is TRBJ2-7; 9 positions match TRBD1. This clonotype was obtained from a woman in her twenties or thirties in good health. CDR3 nucleotide sequence: TGTGCCAGCAGCACCGGGACAGGGAGAACCTACGAGCAGTACTTC. Translated: CASSTGTGRTYEQYF. Using reference TRBV7-6 and TRBJ2-7 for the parts outside the CDR3, the full variable domain is GAGVSQSPRYKVTKRGQDVALRCDPISGHVSLYWYRQALGQGPEFLTYFNYEAQQDKSGLPNDRFSAERPEGSISTLTIQRTEQRDSAMYRCASSTGTGRTYEQYFGPGTRLTVT.